This TCR beta chain stems from a study of cytomegalovirus exposure and HLA in healthy donors (dated by TCRdb to about 2017). About the investigation overall: In an earlier analysis of roughly 590 of the donors, less than 350 Gb of sequence data and approximately 100 million unique TCR beta sequences from about 179 million T cells were reported. An early release covering about 600 HLA-typed donors comprised approximately 300 gigabases of sequencing data and tens of millions of unique TCR sequences. The genetic ancestry cluster associated with self-reported Caucasian donors included approximately 85% of the 300 to 450 genotyped donors. The study was designed to test whether signatures of past pathogen exposure could be identified by cataloging public T cell receptors. The study profiled the T cell repertoires of some 610 subjects by immunosequencing and related them to cytomegalovirus serostatus. In addition to the first cohort of several hundred subjects, a separate validation cohort of 120 different subjects was used. High-throughput TCR immunosequencing, statistical association of individual TCRs with disease status, and machine learning were combined to predict cytomegalovirus infection status. To study patterns of TCR occurrence, a later analysis re-analyzed previously published TCR beta repertoires from hundreds of donors and added high-resolution HLA genotyping. The later analysis used no new phenotypic data to find candidate immune exposures, relying instead on TCR beta sequences and their occurrence across donors. An earlier analysis of 500 to 650 of the donors applied high-throughput TCR beta sequencing to assess whether each TCR beta V gene segment acted as functional or pseudogenic. Donor age, sex, ethnicity and CMV serostatus were compiled together with the repertoire data. Genome-wide SNP genotypes for about 55% of the roughly 670 donors were used in a later genetic analysis, which treated that subset as a discovery cohort. Every repertoire in the discovery cohort had been generated on one and the same sequencing platform. Both class I and class II loci were covered by HLA typing, at four-digit resolution. Typing coverage varied by locus: roughly 620-640 donors for A, B, C, DRB1 and DQB1; roughly 500 for DQA1; approximately 570 for DPA1; 400 to 480 for DPB1. Roughly five DR-DQ haplotypes were handled as single units for association and clustering, since linkage in the cohort was strong. Among a few hundred genotyped donors of the cohort, an average of about 240,000 unique TCR beta nucleotide sequences were sequenced per donor, around 20% of them non-productive. What the authors observed across the whole study: The authors suggested that the approach could potentially be extended to other disease states and immunological phenotypes. A later analysis found that TCR association rates varied across HLA loci, with DRB1 alleles showing the most associated TCRs and HLA-C alleles the fewest. In a later analysis, most CMV-associated TCR beta chains were found to appear HLA-restricted, with HLA associations seemingly driven largely by CMV exposure. A later genetic analysis associated a missense DCLRE1C variant with V-gene and J-gene trimming of TCR beta chains, and an independent cohort replicated the association. For the cohort, immune exposure information was limited to CMV serostatus. Sequencing depth was assumed to be roughly uniform across donors in the presence/absence analyses, though that assumption may not hold. In a later genetic analysis, fewer N-insertions in productive TCRs were reported among donors in an Asian-associated ancestry cluster than the roughly 700-donor mean. A cluster of highly shared sequence variants was judged likely to be a technical artifact of the sequencing pipeline. In this cohort, only TCR beta chains were sequenced, and detectable features were limited by the absence of alpha or paired-chain data. Correlated functional status among segregating V segments might be attributable to linkage disequilibrium, but an unknown experimental factor could not be ruled out. The earlier analysis of about 600 of the donors excluded roughly 17 rarely observed V segments, including chromosome 9 orphons, because counts were too low. A further reported finding was that TCR beta sequences accurately predicted the HLA-A and HLA-B alleles for most subjects in the first cohort. Most TCR sequences were seen in very few donors, while some public TCRs were found in many individuals. The 87-base-pair reads could not distinguish some IMGT-functional V segments, including TRBV6-2 and TRBV6-3, so those segments were excluded. In vitro tests confirmed that a few of the cytomegalovirus-associated TCR beta chains recognize cytomegalovirus antigens. The study listed 164 TCR beta chains as associated with cytomegalovirus. Several of the top co-occurrence clusters appeared to be linked to parvovirus B19, influenza, CMV and Epstein-Barr virus, according to a later analysis. When HLA alleles, especially DR and DQ, strongly co-occurred, TCR associations were difficult to assign to individual alleles. Because some donors lacked HLA typing at each locus, the association tests relied only on the typed subset. In an earlier analysis of 587 of the donors, most TCR beta V segments appeared in productive rearrangements about 90% or about 30% of the time, broadly matching IMGT annotations. A later analysis found that HLA-associated TCR beta chains were more clonally expanded and had lower generation probabilities than equally common non-associated chains. At a false discovery rate of 0.05, a later analysis linked approximately 18,000 TCR beta sequences to specific HLA alleles. The classifier was reported to diagnose cytomegalovirus status with high specificity and sensitivity in both the original and validation cohorts.

Looking up the germline V gene yields CDR1 SGHAT and CDR2 FQNNGV. The germline ends are 18 bases apart after V is trimmed by 1 base and J by 7 bases. From cysteine to phenylalanine, the CDR3 is 16 amino acids long. Only the CDR3 DNA is retained, 48 bases long and in frame from the first base. Libraries were built with the immunoSEQ multiplex PCR assay. For the multiplex PCR, a mixture combining 60 forward primers for TCR Vbeta segments and 13 reverse primers for TCR Jbeta segments was used. A multiplex PCR assay on genomic DNA amplified the CDR3 region of rearranged TCR beta genes. The Illumina HiSeq System was used to sequence the amplified TCR beta libraries as 87-base-pair reads. As for the original processing: Across the 600 to 700 repertoires, a later analysis counted approximately 75 million unique TCR beta chains, around 11 million of which were shared by at least two donors. Raw reads were error-corrected and collapsed into unique sequences by a nearest-neighbor algorithm in which closely related sequences were merged to remove PCR and sequencing errors. CDR3 sequences were aligned to IMGT reference sequences to assign V, D and J gene segments. For a sequence to be retained, a match of at least six nucleotides was required to both a V gene segment and a J gene segment. Rearrangements were called productive when the CDR3 lacked stop codons and stayed in frame with V and J; all others were non-productive. Following IMGT convention, CDR3 was defined as the stretch from the second conserved V-encoded cysteine to the conserved J-encoded phenylalanine. The earlier analysis of approximately 590 of the donors excluded any sequence lacking an unambiguous match to a single V gene segment. An earlier analysis of almost 600 of the donors classified V segments as functional when productive rearrangements were above 56.7% and as segregating when the standard deviation between donors was above 5%. A statistical classification framework was developed to diagnose cytomegalovirus status using the catalog of TCR beta chain sequences. V and J gene assignment, in a later analysis, came from comparing TCR nucleotide sequences with IMGT/GENE-DB human TR gene sequences. The TCRdist pipeline was used in a later analysis to assign CDR3 sequences and most-parsimonious VDJ recombination scenarios. A later analysis defined each TCR beta chain by its CDR3 amino acid sequence plus V-gene family, and excluded reads lacking a unique V-gene family. To address suspected cross-contamination and a sequencing artifact, a later analysis removed 592 highly shared, low-generation-probability nucleotide sequences. In a later analysis, a clonal expansion index was calculated for each public chain from normalized within-repertoire ranks of inferred template counts. A later analysis computed generation probabilities with a VDJ recombination model fitted to out-of-frame rearrangements, and checked the results against IGoR. In a later analysis, hypergeometric tests were used to score TCR-TCR, TCR-HLA and TCR-CMV co-occurrence, with a repertoire-size bias correction applied to TCR pairs. A later analysis estimated false discovery rates by permuting HLA or CMV assignments 20 times. In a later analysis, co-occurring TCRs were grouped using DBSCAN, with TCRdist sequence similarity added in when clustering inside HLA-allele-positive subsets. For co-occurrence clustering, repertoires with fewer than 30,000 or more than 120,000 public chains were excluded, along with roughly 5 repertoires with anomalous nucleotide sharing. Held by TCRdb, this immuneACCESS table contains in-frame sequences only and omits some clones. Under half of the omission traces to an unresolved V gene where checked; the cause of the rest is unknown. The V and J calls and clone size were taken over from that table, and D and trimming were inferred from the DNA. The sample table lists approximately 89,000 clones, about two thirds of them with a count of one. About 5% of the sample is in the top ten clones.

The cohort comprised 666 healthy bone marrow donors. At the time of sampling, every cohort member was nominally healthy, though immune exposures that went unrecorded were likely present. The donor tested CMV seropositive, placing the donor among the 289 seropositive members of the cohort. A peripheral blood sample was provided by each donor, and peripheral blood mononuclear cells were used for TCR beta sequencing. The Qiagen DNeasy Blood Extraction Kit was used to extract genomic DNA from the blood cell samples. Worth noting for this clone: Its antigen target is currently unknown. Nothing much larger sits one base from this clone, and base qualities are not available.

This receptor chain uses TRBV11-2 and TRBJ2-3; TRBD2 is a weak D gene call, 6 bases matching. The receptor was derived from a woman in her twenties or thirties in good health and CMV-seropositive. Sequencing was performed on PBMCs. The DNA is TGTGCCAGCAGCTTAGGACTAGGAGCCGCGCTGAATACGCAGTATTTT. Its translation reads: CASSLGLGAALNTQYF.